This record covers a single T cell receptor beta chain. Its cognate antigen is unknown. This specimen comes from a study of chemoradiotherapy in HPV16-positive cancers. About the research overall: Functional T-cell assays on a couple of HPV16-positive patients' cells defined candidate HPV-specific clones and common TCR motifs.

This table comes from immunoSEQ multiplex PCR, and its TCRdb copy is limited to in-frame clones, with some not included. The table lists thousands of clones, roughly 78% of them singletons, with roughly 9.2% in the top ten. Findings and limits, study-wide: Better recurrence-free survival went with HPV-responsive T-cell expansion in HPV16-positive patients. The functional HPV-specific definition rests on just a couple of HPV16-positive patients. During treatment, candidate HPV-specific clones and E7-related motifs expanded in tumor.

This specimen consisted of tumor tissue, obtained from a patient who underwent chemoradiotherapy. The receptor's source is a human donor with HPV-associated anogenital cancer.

As DNA, the CDR3 is TGTGCCAGTAGCCCCGGGGTCCTAAACGAGCAGTACTTC. This translates into CASSPGVLNEQYF. J is TRBJ2-7 and V is TRBV19, with D maybe TRBD2 (5 bases). The CDR3 consists of 13 residues. Trimming took off 6 bases at V and 5 bases at J, with 14 bases between the two ends. Germline V gene sequence: CDR1 LNHDA, CDR2 SQIVND (reference sequence).